A single sample is the source of the 12 T cell receptor beta chains below, sequenced in a study of T cell clones after liver transplantation. TCRdb keeps only in-frame clones here, not all; method: immunoSEQ multiplex PCR. Among 20,000 to 25,000 clones listed, more than 65% were seen once. The specimen comprised CD8+ T cells from blood, sampled more than 53 months after liver transplant. The receptor source for this set is a human patient who received a liver transplant. Some T cells may be supplied by the graft donor.

The genes are TRBV19 and TRBJ1-2; D ambiguous. CDR3 length: 13 amino acids. Germline CDR1 and CDR2: LNHDA and SQIVND (reference sequence). The V and J ends lost 5 bases and 4 bases respectively, with 11 bases between them. The CDR3 spells CASSPTDGYGYTF. As DNA, the CDR3 is TGTGCCAGTAGTCCTACGGACGGCTATGGCTACACCTTC.

This rearrangement joins TRBV27 to TRBJ2-3; possible D gene TRBD1, 6 bases. V was cut by 5 bases and J by 0 bases, with 27 bases left in between. The CDR3 runs to 20 residues. The V gene's germline CDR1 is MNHEY and CDR2 SMNVEV (reference sequence). CDR3 residues: CASSQPSGAPWGMSTDTQYF. The CDR3, as DNA: TGTGCCAGCAGTCAACCTTCAGGGGCCCCATGGGGTATGAGCACAGATACGCAGTATTTT.

V and J are TRBV7-8 and TRBJ2-7; TRBD1 matches 9 bases. The CDR3 is 13 residues long. Germline CDR1 is SGHVS and CDR2 is FQNEAQ. The ends lost 5 bases at V and 6 bases at J; junction bases unmatched: 5. CDR3 amino acids: CASSPGQGVEQYF. CDR3 sequence (DNA): TGTGCCAGCAGCCCGGGACAGGGTGTCGAGCAGTACTTC. Looking up the rest from reference TRBV7-8 and TRBJ2-7 gives the full variable domain: GAGVSQSPRYKVAKRGQDVALRCDPISGHVSLFWYQQALGQGPEFLTYFQNEAQLDKSGLPSDRFFAERPEGSVSTLKIQRTQQEDSAVYLCASSPGQGVEQYFGPGTRLTVT.

The chain is built from TRBV7-9 and TRBJ2-7; D call uncertain. The V end was cut by 0 bases, the J end by 0 bases, with 9 bases between. Germline loops: CDR1 SEHNR, CDR2 FQNEAQ (reference sequence). This CDR3 contains 15 residues. The CDR3 is CASSLAGSGSYEQYF. DNA for the CDR3: TGTGCCAGCAGCTTAGCGGGGTCTGGCTCCTACGAGCAGTACTTC. Using reference TRBV7-9 and TRBJ2-7 for the parts outside the CDR3, the full variable domain is DTGVSQNPRHKITKRGQNVTFRCDPISEHNRLYWYRQTLGQGPEFLTYFQNEAQLEKSRLLSDRFSAERPKGSFSTLEIQRTEQGDSAMYLCASSLAGSGSYEQYFGPGTRLTVT.

The rearrangement links TRBV19 to TRBJ1-4; the D gene is possibly TRBD1 (5 bases). V dropped 6 bases and J dropped 3 bases, with 8 bases sitting between them. The CDR3 contains 13 residues. In germline, CDR1 is LNHDA, CDR2 SQIVND (reference sequence). CDR3 sequence: CASRGEPNEKLFF. CDR3 bases: TGTGCCAGTAGGGGGGAACCTAATGAAAAACTGTTTTTT.

V usage is TRBV6-5 and J usage is TRBJ2-7, with 14 bases lining up with TRBD2. The ends lost 0 bases at V and 7 bases at J; junction bases unmatched: 5. The CDR3 runs 16 residues. Germline loops: CDR1 MNHEY, CDR2 SVGAGI. The DNA for the CDR3 is TGTGCCAGCAGTTACTCGAGACTAGCGGGGGGGAGAGAGCAGTACTTC. Translation gives CASSYSRLAGGREQYF.

V gene TRBV27 combines with J gene TRBJ2-7, with 7 bases that match TRBD1. The length of the CDR3 is 15 residues. V lost 2 bases, J lost 1 base, and 5 bases stayed unmatched. The germline V gene encodes CDR1 MNHEY and CDR2 SMNVEV (reference sequence). This CDR3 reads CASSLVGTASYEQYF. DNA for the CDR3: TGTGCCAGCAGTTTAGTCGGGACAGCGTCCTACGAGCAGTACTTC.

The CDR3 region is CASSLTAGARNTQYF. In DNA, the CDR3 is TGTGCCAGCAGCTTAACAGCGGGGGCAAGGAATACGCAGTATTTT. This chain connects TRBV7-2 to TRBJ2-3; 8 bases are shared with TRBD2. This CDR3 comprises 15 residues. Trimming took 2 bases from V and 7 from J; bases not matched to a gene: 8. The germline V gene encodes CDR1 SGHTA and CDR2 FQGNSA. The full variable domain, its missing parts supplied by reference TRBV7-2 and TRBJ2-3, is GAGVSQSPSNKVTEKGKDVELRCDPISGHTALYWYRQSLGQGLEFLIYFQGNSAPDKSGLPSDRFSAERTGGSVSTLTIQRTQQEDSAVYLCASSLTAGARNTQYFGPGTRLTVL.

The chain has TRBV5-4 and TRBJ1-1; 7 positions agree with TRBD1. The junction had 6 bases not matched to a gene; V was cut back by 3 bases and J by 1 base. CDR3 length: 15 residues. CDR1 is SGHNT, CDR2 YYREEE, per germline (reference sequence). CDR3 nucleotide sequence: TGTGCCAGCAGCTCCCTGGGACAGTCGAACACTGAAGCTTTCTTT. It translates to CASSSLGQSNTEAFF.

The V gene is TRBV6-4, the J gene TRBJ2-4; D tentatively fits TRBD1 or TRBD2 (6 bases each). CDR1 is MRHNA, CDR2 SNTAGT, per germline. CDR3 length: 13 residues. Trimming took off 9 bases at V and 4 bases at J, with 13 bases between the two ends. This CDR3 is CARVGGGKNIQYF. CDR3 bases: TGTGCCAGAGTCGGGGGCGGGAAAAACATTCAGTACTTC.

This clone showed up just once. The chain employs TRBV5-8 and TRBJ1-2; tentatively, D is TRBD1 (5 bases). Trimming removed 2 bases at V and 2 bases at J, with 10 bases between. CDR3 length equals 14 residues. Germline V CDR1 and CDR2: SGHTS, YDEGEE. CDR3 amino acids: CASSFLTANYGYTF. For the CDR3, the DNA is TGTGCCAGCAGCTTCTTGACAGCAAACTATGGCTACACCTTC.

The chain has TRBV25-1 and TRBJ1-4, with TRBD1 matching over 7 bases. The germline V gene has CDR1 MGHDK and CDR2 SYGVNS. The CDR3 runs to 15 residues. After removal of 1 base from V and 4 bases from J, the junction contained 3 bases not matched to a gene. CDR3 amino acids: CASSEWDRSNEKLFF. Here the CDR3 DNA reads TGTGCCAGCAGTGAATGGGACAGAAGTAATGAAAAACTGTTTTTT.